The clone carrying this TCR beta chain was seen repeatedly, ten times or more. Germline CDR1 is SQVTM and CDR2 is ANQGSEA. The CDR3 is 13 residues long. The V end lost 4 bases, the J end lost 1 base, and 11 bases lay between the germline ends. The data were obtained in a study of T-cell reconstitution after alpha-beta-depleted transplantation in children. Unique molecular identifiers were incorporated when the TCRbeta library was constructed. In TCRdb, the PCR reads were re-called with MiXCR into one record per CDR3 protein. The table includes 350,000 to 450,000 distinct CDR3 sequences, around 21% detected once.

The chain is built from TRBV29-1 and TRBJ2-7; D is uncertain. The TCR originated in a human donor who donated a stem cell graft to a child with acute myeloid leukemia. The sample in question was PBMCs from the stem cell graft donor, obtained from the stem cell graft. The chain's CDR3 is CSVGVGLSYEQYF. CDR3 DNA: TGCAGCGTTGGGGTGGGTCTTTCCTACGAGCAGTACTTC.